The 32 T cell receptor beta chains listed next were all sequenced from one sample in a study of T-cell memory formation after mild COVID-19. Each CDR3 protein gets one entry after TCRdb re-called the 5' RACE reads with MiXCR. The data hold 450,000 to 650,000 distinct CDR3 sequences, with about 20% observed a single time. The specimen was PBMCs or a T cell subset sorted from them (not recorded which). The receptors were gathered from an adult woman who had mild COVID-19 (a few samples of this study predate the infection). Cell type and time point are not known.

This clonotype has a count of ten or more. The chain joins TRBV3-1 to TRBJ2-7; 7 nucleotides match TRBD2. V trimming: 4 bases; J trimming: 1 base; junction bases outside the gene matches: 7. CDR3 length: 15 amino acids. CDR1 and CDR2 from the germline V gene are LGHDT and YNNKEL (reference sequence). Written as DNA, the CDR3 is TGTGCCAGCAGCCCCCGGGCTAGCGGTTCCTACGAGCAGTACTTC. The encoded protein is CASSPRASGSYEQYF.

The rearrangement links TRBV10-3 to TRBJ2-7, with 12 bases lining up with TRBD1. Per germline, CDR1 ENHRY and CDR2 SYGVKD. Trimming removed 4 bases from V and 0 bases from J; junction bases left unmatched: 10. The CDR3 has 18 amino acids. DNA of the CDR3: TGTGCCATCAGTGGGGACAGGGGGCTAGGCCCGAACTCCTACGAGCAGTACTTC. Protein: CAISGDRGLGPNSYEQYF.

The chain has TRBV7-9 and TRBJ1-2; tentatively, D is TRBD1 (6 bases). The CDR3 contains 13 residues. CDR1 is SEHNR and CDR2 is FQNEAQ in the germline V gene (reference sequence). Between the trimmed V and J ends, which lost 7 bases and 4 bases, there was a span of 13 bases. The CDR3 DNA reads TGTGCCAGCAACACAGGGACTTCCTATGGCTACACCTTC. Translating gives CASNTGTSYGYTF.

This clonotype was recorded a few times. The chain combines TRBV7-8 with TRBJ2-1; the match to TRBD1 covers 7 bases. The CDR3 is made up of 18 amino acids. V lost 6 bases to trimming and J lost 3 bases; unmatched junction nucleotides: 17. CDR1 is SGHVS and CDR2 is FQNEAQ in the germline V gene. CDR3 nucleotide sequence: TGTGCCAGCAGTAAAACCTGGCTGGAACAGGGGTACTACAATGAGCAGTTCTTC. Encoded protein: CASSKTWLEQGYYNEQFF.

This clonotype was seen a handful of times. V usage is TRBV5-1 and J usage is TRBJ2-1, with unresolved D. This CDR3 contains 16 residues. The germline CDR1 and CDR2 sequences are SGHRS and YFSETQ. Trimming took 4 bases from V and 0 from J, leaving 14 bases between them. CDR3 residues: CASSRRSDVSYNEQFF. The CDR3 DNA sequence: TGCGCCAGCAGCCGGCGATCCGACGTCTCCTACAATGAGCAGTTCTTC. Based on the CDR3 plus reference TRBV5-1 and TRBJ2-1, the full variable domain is KAGVTQTPRYLIKTRGQQVTLSCSPISGHRSVSWYQQTPGQGLQFLFEYFSETQRNKGNFPGRFSGRQFSNSRSEMNVSTLELGDSALYLCASSRRSDVSYNEQFFGPGTRLTVL.

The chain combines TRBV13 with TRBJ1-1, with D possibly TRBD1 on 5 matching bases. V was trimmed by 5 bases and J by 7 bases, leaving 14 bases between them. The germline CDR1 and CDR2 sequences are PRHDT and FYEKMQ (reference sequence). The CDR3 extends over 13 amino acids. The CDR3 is CASSPGHEGEAFF. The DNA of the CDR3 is TGTGCCAGCAGCCCCGGACACGAGGGTGAAGCTTTCTTT.

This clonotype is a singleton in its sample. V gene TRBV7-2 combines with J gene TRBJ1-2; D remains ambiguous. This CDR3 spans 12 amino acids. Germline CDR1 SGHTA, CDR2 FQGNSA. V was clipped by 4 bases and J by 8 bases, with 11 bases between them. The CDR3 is CASSSLRSGYTF. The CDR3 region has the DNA TGTGCCAGCAGCTCACTACGAAGCGGCTACACCTTC.

The CDR3 nucleotides read TGTGCCAGTCGGCTAGGCCGGGGGCGGAAAGAGACCCAGTACTTC. Translating it yields CASRLGRGRKETQYF. The chain has TRBV5-5 and TRBJ2-5; D could derive from TRBD1 or TRBD2 (6 bases each). CDR3 length: 15 residues. The germline gives CDR1 SGHKS, CDR2 YYEKEE (reference sequence). The ends were cut back, 8 bases at V and 3 bases at J, with 20 bases in the middle.

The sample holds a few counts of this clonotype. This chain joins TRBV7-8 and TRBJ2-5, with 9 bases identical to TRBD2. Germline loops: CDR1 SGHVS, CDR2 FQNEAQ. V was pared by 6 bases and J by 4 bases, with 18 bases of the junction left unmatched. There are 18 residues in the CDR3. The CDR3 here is CASSLRASGKVWGETQYF. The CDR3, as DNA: TGTGCCAGCAGTTTAAGGGCTAGCGGGAAAGTTTGGGGAGAGACCCAGTACTTC.

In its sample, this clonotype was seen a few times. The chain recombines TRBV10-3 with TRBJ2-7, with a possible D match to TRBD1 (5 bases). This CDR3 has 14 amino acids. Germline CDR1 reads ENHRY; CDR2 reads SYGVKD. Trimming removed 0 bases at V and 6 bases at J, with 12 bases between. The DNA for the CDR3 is TGTGCCATCAGTGAGTCGGGCAGGGTCGGCGAGCAGTACTTC. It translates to CAISESGRVGEQYF.

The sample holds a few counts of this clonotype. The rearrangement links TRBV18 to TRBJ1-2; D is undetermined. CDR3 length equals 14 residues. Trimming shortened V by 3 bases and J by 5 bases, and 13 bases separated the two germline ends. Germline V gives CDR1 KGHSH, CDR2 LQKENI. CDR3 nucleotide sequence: TGTGCCAGCTCACCCAGAACTGGGATTTATGGCTACACCTTC. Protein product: CASSPRTGIYGYTF.

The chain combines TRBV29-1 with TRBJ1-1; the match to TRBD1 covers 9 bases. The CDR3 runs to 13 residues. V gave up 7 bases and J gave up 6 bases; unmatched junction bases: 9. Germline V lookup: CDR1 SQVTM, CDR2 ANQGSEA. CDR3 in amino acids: CSASTDRGSEAFF. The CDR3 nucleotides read TGCAGCGCCTCAACCGACAGGGGGTCTGAAGCTTTCTTT.

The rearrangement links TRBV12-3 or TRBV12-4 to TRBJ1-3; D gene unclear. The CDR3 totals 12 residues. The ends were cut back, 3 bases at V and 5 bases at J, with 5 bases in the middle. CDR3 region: CASSFYRNTIYF. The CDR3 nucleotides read TGTGCCAGCAGTTTTTATAGAAACACCATATATTTT.

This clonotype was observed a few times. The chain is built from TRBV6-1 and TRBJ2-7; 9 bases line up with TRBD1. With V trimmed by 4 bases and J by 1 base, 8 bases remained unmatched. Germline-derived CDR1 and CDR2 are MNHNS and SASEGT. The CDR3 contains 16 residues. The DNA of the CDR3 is TGTGCCAGCAGTGGGTCCCCGGGACAGGGTTCCTACGAGCAGTACTTC. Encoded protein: CASSGSPGQGSYEQYF.

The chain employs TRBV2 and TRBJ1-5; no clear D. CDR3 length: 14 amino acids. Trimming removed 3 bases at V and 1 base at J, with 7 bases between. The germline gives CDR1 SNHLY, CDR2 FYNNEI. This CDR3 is CASSEDRSNQPQHF. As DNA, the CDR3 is TGTGCCAGCAGTGAGGACCGGAGCAATCAGCCCCAGCATTTT. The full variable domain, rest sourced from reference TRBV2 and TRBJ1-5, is EPEVTQTPSHQVTQMGQEVILRCVPISNHLYFYWYRQILGQKVEFLVSFYNNEISEKSEIFDDQFSVERPDGSNFTLKIRSTKLEDSAMYFCASSEDRSNQPQHFGDGTRLSIL.

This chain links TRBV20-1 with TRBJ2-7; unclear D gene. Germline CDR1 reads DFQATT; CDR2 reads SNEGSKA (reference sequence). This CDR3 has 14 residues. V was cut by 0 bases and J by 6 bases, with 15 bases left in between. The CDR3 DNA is TGCAGTGCTAGAGAATTAGGAGTTGGGCGCGAGCAGTACTTC. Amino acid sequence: CSARELGVGREQYF.

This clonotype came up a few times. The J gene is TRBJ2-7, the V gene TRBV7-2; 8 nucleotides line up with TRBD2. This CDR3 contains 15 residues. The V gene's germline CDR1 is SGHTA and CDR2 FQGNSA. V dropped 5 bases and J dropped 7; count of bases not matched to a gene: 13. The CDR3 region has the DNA TGTGCCAGCAGCAAAAGCGGGAGTATTTTAGGGGAGCAGTACTTC. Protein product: CASSKSGSILGEQYF.

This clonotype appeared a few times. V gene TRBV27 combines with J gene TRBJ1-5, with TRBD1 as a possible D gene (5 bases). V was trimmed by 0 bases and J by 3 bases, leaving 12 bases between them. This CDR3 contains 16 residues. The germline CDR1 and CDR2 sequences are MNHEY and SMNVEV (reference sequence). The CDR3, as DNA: TGTGCCAGCAGTTTATCGGCAGGGTTGATCAATCAGCCCCAGCATTTT. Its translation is CASSLSAGLINQPQHF.

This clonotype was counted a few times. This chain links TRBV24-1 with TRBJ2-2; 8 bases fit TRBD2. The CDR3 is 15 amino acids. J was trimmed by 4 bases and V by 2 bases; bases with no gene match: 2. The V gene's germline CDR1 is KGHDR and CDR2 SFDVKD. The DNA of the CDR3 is TGTGCCACCAGTGATTGGACTAGCAGCACCGGGGAGCTGTTTTTT. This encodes CATSDWTSSTGELFF.

This CDR3 reads CASSLWTSGNSYEQYF. The CDR3 DNA follows: TGTGCCAGCAGTTTATGGACTAGCGGGAATTCCTACGAGCAGTACTTC. The chain couples TRBV6-2 or TRBV6-3 to TRBJ2-7; TRBD2 aligns across 12 bases. J lost 1 base, V lost 4 bases, and 5 bases had no gene match. The CDR3 extends over 16 amino acids. Germline CDR1 reads MNHEY; CDR2 reads SVGEGT.

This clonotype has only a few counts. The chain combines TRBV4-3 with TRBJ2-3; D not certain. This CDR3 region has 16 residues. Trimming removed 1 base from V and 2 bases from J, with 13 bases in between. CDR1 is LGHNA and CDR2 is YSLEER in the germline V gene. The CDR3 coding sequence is TGCGCCAGCAGCCAAGGATCTCTCGCAATCACAGATACGCAGTATTTT. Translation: CASSQGSLAITDTQYF.

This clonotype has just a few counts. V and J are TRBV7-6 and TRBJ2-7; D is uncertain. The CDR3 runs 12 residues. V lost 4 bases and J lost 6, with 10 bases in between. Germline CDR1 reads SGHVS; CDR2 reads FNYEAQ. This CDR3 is CASSSGRPEQYF. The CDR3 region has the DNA TGTGCCAGCAGCTCAGGACGGCCCGAGCAGTACTTC.

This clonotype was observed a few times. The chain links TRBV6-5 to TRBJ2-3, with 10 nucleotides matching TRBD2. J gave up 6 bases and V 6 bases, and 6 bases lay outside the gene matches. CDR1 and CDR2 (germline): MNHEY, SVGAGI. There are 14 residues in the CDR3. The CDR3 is CASSLSGGQDTQYF. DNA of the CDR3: TGTGCCAGCAGCCTTAGCGGGGGGCAGGATACGCAGTATTTT.

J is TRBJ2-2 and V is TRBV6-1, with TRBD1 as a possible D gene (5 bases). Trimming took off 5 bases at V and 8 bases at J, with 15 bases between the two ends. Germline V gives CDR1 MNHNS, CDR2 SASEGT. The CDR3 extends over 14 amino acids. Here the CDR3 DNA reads TGTGCCAGCAGTTCCGACAACAGGTTGGGGGAGCTGTTTTTT. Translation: CASSSDNRLGELFF.

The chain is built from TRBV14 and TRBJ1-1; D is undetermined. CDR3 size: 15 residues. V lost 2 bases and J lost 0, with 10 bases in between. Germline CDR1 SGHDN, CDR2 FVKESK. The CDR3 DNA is TGTGCCAGCAGCCAATCTCCTTTGGTGAACACTGAAGCTTTCTTT. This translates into CASSQSPLVNTEAFF. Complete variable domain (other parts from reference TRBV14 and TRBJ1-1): EAGVTQFPSHSVIEKGQTVTLRCDPISGHDNLYWYRRVMGKEIKFLLHFVKESKQDESGMPNNRFLAERTGGTYSTLKVQPAELEDSGVYFCASSQSPLVNTEAFFGQGTRLTVV.

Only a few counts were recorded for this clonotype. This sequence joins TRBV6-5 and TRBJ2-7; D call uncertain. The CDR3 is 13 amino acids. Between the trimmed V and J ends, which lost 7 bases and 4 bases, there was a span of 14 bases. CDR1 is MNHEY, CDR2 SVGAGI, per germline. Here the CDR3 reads CASKMAGEYEQYF. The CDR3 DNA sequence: TGTGCCAGCAAGATGGCAGGCGAGTACGAGCAGTACTTC.

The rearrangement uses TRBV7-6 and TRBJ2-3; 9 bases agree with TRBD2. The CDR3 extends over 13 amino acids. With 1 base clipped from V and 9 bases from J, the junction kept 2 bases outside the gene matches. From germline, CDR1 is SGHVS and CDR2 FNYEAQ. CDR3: CASSLVAGDTQYF. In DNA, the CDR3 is TGTGCCAGCAGCTTAGTAGCGGGGGACACGCAGTATTTT.

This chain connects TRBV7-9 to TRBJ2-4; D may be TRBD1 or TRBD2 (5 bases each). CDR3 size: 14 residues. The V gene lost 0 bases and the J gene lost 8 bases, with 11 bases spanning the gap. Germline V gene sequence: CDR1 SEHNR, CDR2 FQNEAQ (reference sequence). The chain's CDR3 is CASSLARMGDIQYF. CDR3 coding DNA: TGTGCCAGCAGCTTAGCCCGGATGGGGGACATTCAGTACTTC.

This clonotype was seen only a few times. CDR3 residues: CASSHRRDNEQFF. Here the CDR3 DNA reads TGTGCCAGCAGCCACAGACGGGACAATGAGCAGTTCTTC. The gene calls are TRBV6-2 or TRBV6-3 and TRBJ2-1, with D unclear. V shed 6 bases and J shed 5 bases, with 11 bases lying between them. The germline CDR1 and CDR2 sequences are MNHEY and SVGEGT. This CDR3 is 13 amino acids long.

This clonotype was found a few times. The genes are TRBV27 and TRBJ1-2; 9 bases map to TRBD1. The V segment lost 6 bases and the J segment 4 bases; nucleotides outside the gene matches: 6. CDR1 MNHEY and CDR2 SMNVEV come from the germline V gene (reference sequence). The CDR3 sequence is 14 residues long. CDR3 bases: TGTGCCAGCAGCTCGGACAGGGGCTTCTATGGCTACACCTTC. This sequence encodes CASSSDRGFYGYTF.

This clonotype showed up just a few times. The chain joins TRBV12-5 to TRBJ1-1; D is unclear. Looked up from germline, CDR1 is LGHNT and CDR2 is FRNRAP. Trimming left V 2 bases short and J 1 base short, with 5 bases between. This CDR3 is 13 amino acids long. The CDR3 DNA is TGTGCTAGTGGTTTGATGGAGAACACTGAAGCTTTCTTT. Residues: CASGLMENTEAFF.

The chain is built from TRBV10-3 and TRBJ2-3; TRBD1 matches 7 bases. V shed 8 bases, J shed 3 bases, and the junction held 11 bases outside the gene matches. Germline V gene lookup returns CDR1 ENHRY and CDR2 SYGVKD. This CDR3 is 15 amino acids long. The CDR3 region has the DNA TGTGCCATCGGAGACCAGGGGGATGGGACAGATACGCAGTATTTT. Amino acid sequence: CAIGDQGDGTDTQYF.